This T cell receptor (beta chain) was sequenced in a study of T cells in Graves' hyperthyroidism and ophthalmopathy. From germline, CDR1 is MGHRA and CDR2 YSYEKL. The CDR3 contains 16 residues. Trimming removed 0 bases at V and 11 bases at J, with 20 bases between. Template material for amplifying TCR beta CDR3 regions consisted of RNA transcripts. An initial round of RT-PCR targeting the TCR CDR3 relied on the HTBI primer set. One entry per CDR3 protein, called by TCRdb with MiXCR from the multiplex PCR reads. The table records a few hundred thousand distinct CDR3 sequences, approximately 13% of them present only once.

The TCR was taken from a woman between 18 and 30 years old with Graves' hyperthyroidism. The sample was blood. This chain connects TRBV4-1 to TRBJ1-5; D remains unclear. CDR3 sequence (DNA): TGCGCCAGCAGCCAAGAAGCAAGGACTCCTCTCGGGGCCCAGCATTTT. It codes for CASSQEARTPLGAQHF.